This TCR beta chain was obtained from a study of cytotoxic CD8 clonotypes in ibrutinib-treated CLL. Here immunoSEQ multiplex PCR was the method, and the copy in TCRdb shows in-frame clones only, minus some. This sample yields more than 15,000 clones, of which approximately 60% are seen a single time; 25% belongs to the top ten. Trimming left V 2 bases short and J 9 bases short, with 14 bases between. There are 14 residues in the CDR3. Per germline, CDR1 MNHEY and CDR2 SVGAGI. This sequence joins TRBV6-5 and TRBJ2-1, with a weak D call TRBD1 (5 bases). The sequence derives from a human donor with chronic lymphocytic leukemia. The input for sequencing was PBMCs, taken after 12 months of ibrutinib treatment. The CDR3 reads CASSYGQGLGEQFF. The CDR3 DNA reads as TGTGCCAGCAGTTACGGTCAGGGCCTCGGTGAGCAGTTCTTC.